Below are 3 T cell receptor beta chains sequenced from a single sample in a study of graft-versus-host responses after intestinal transplantation. These receptors' targets are unknown. The protocol was immunoSEQ multiplex PCR, while the TCRdb copy is restricted to in-frame clones and leaves out a portion. Among 80,000 to 100,000 clones listed, about nine tenths were seen once. This specimen consisted of unstimulated CD4+ T cells sorted from spleen or lymph node cells, obtained before transplant. The receptors originated from a human donor who was the organ donor for an intestinal transplant.

The chain carries TRBV19 and TRBJ1-3; 7 bases align to TRBD1. CDR1 is LNHDA and CDR2 is SQIVND in the germline V gene (reference sequence). Trimming at V came to 7 bases and at J to 0 bases, leaving 6 bases not matched to a gene. The CDR3 totals 15 residues. CDR3 sequence: CASTGQARSGNTIYF. The CDR3 coding sequence is TGTGCCAGTACCGGACAGGCCCGCTCTGGAAACACCATATATTTT. Filled out from reference TRBV19 and TRBJ1-3, the complete variable domain reads DGGITQSPKYLFRKEGQNVTLSCEQNLNHDAMYWYRQDPGQGLRLIYYSQIVNDFQKGDIAEGYSVSREKKESFPLTVTSAQKNPTAFYLCASTGQARSGNTIYFGEGSWLTVV.

The chain combines TRBV7-8 with TRBJ2-3; tentative D call: TRBD2 (6 bases). Trimming removed 5 bases at V and 0 bases at J, with 12 bases between. CDR3 size: 15 residues. Germline loops: CDR1 SGHVS, CDR2 FQNEAQ. CDR3 coding DNA: TGTGCCAGCAGCCCAACTCGGGGGAGCACAGATACGCAGTATTTT. Residues: CASSPTRGSTDTQYF.

J is TRBJ2-5 and V is TRBV29-1, with 10 nucleotides matching TRBD1. The CDR3 runs 15 residues. Losses at the gene ends were 7 bases for V and 6 bases for J; bases not matched to a gene: 14. Germline V CDR1 and CDR2: SQVTM, ANQGSEA. The CDR3 sequence is CSADLTGGVMQTQYF. CDR3 in DNA: TGCAGCGCCGACCTGACAGGGGGCGTAATGCAGACCCAGTACTTC.